These 10 T cell receptor beta chains were all obtained from the same sample, sequenced in a study of T cell responses to AZD1222 COVID-19 vaccine (dated by TCRdb to about 2021). The sample's time point label, in plain terms: about 28 days (+/-7) after the second vaccine dose. The library was obtained by the immunoSEQ multiplex PCR assay. TCRdb took this table from immuneACCESS and kept in-frame rearrangements with V and J called. Such tables lack part of the clones; where checked against another copy, unresolved V genes explain under half of the gap, and the rest is unexplained. Within this sample are 95,000 to 110,000 clones, with 92% of them counted one time only. The ten top clones hold 8% to 10% of the sample. Sequencing used peripheral blood, obtained 28 days after the second AZD1222 dose. These receptors were collected from an adult who received the AZD1222 COVID-19 vaccine.

This clone was seen more than once but under ten times. The chain carries TRBV4-1 and TRBJ2-7, with TRBD1 matching over 7 bases. The germline CDR1 and CDR2 sequences are MGHRA and YSYEKL. V lost 3 bases and J lost 2; bases outside the gene matches: 10. This CDR3 has 16 residues. In DNA, the CDR3 is TGCGCCAGCAGCCAGAAGACAGGGTATGTACCCTACGAGCAGTACTTC. Its translation is CASSQKTGYVPYEQYF.

The V call is TRBV7-9, the J call TRBJ1-1; perhaps TRBD1 as D (5 bases). Looked up from germline, CDR1 is SEHNR and CDR2 is FQNEAQ (reference sequence). This CDR3 contains 15 residues. The V end was cut by 1 base, the J end by 5 bases, with 14 bases between. Written as DNA, the CDR3 is TGTGCCAGCAGCTTAGGCGGGGGAGCGGATACTGAAGCTTTCTTT. Residues: CASSLGGGADTEAFF.

The genes are TRBV19 and TRBJ1-3; no reliable D call. The V and J ends lost 3 bases and 3 bases respectively, with 9 bases between them. The germline V gene encodes CDR1 LNHDA and CDR2 SQIVND (reference sequence). This CDR3 spans 14 amino acids. DNA of the CDR3: TGTGCCAGTAGTATGTCGGAGATTGGAAACACCATATATTTT. Translation: CASSMSEIGNTIYF.

This clone showed up just once. The rearrangement uses TRBV28 and TRBJ1-1; D not resolved. This CDR3 region has 11 residues. CDR1 is MDHEN and CDR2 is SYDVKM in the germline V gene. V was shortened by 6 bases and J by 3 bases, with 5 bases between the two germline ends. The CDR3 region has the DNA TGTGCCAGCAGCGGTGACACTGAAGCTTTCTTT. Translation gives CASSGDTEAFF.

The chain carries TRBV4-2 and TRBJ1-3; tentative D call: TRBD1 (6 bases). The V and J ends lost 4 bases and 1 base respectively, with 20 bases between them. The CDR3 covers 18 residues. Germline CDR1 reads LGHNA; CDR2 reads YNFKEQ. CDR3 protein: CASSPTAVRTVSGNTIYF. In nucleotides, the CDR3 is TGTGCCAGCAGCCCGACGGCGGTCCGGACAGTATCTGGAAACACCATATATTTT.

The rearrangement links TRBV28 to TRBJ1-2; 8 bases are a match to TRBD1. V lost 7 bases to trimming and J lost 8 bases; unmatched junction nucleotides: 15. There are 15 residues in the CDR3. CDR1 and CDR2 from the germline V gene are MDHEN and SYDVKM. CDR3 sequence reads: CASTPGGQAVRGYTF. CDR3 sequence (DNA): TGTGCCAGCACCCCTGGGGGACAGGCCGTACGAGGCTACACCTTC.

This rearrangement joins TRBV4-1 to TRBJ1-1; D call uncertain. This CDR3 has 14 residues. Germline values: CDR1 MGHRA, CDR2 YSYEKL. V lost 4 bases to trimming and J lost 6 bases, with 15 bases between them. The CDR3 sequence: CASSRAPLVAEAFF. As DNA, the CDR3 is TGCGCCAGCAGCCGAGCCCCATTAGTCGCTGAAGCTTTCTTT.

The gene calls are TRBV18 and TRBJ1-1, with TRBD1 identical over 7 bases. The junction had 1 base not matched to a gene; V was cut back by 2 bases and J by 1 base. Germline CDR1 and CDR2: KGHSH and LQKENI. This CDR3 is built from 14 residues. DNA of the CDR3: TGTGCCAGCTCACCAGGGACAGAGAACACTGAAGCTTTCTTT. It translates to CASSPGTENTEAFF.

This chain links TRBV7-3 with TRBJ2-3; 10 nucleotides align to TRBD1. The CDR3 sequence is 15 residues long. Trimming removed 5 bases from V and 0 bases from J; junction bases left unmatched: 2. Germline loops: CDR1 SGHTA, CDR2 FQGTGA. The CDR3 is CASSRTGGSTDTQYF. The CDR3 bases are TGTGCCAGCAGCCGGACAGGGGGGAGCACAGATACGCAGTATTTT.

V and J are TRBV12-3 or TRBV12-4 and TRBJ2-5, with D possibly being TRBD1 (5 bases). The CDR3 length is 13 residues. V was cut by 6 bases and J by 10 bases, with 18 bases left in between. CDR3 sequence (DNA): TGTGCCAGCAGACCGGGTGACCAAGGGGACCAGTACTTC. Amino acids: CASRPGDQGDQYF.